This TCR beta chain was sequenced in a study of blood T cell repertoires in COVID-19 (dated by TCRdb to the early 2020s). About the study as a whole: Samples covering the acute and convalescent phases of COVID-19 were provided by collaborators in the United States, Italy and Spain. The prospective study material was composed of cDNA or gDNA derived from T cells, B-cell-depleted T cells, or PBMCs. The dataset comprised deeply sampled blood TCRbeta repertoires from subjects exposed to, actively infected with, or recovered from COVID-19. The repertoires were released in a freely available public database intended as a resource for research on the immune response to SARS-CoV-2. The samples were drawn from two sources: the first 160 participants of the ongoing ImmuneRACE study, and some 1,300 subjects contributed by 6 global collaborators. A de-identified subject ID, COVID-19 status, age in years and sex were almost always included in the sample metadata. HLA class I and class II types, where available, came from metadata supplied by the sample provider rather than from assay-based typing. Summary of the overall study and its limitations: The quantity of clinical and demographic metadata differed by source and by participant and was supplied without curation.

Samples from volunteer blood donors who had recovered from COVID-19 were contributed by a second Seattle source. Collaborating institutions collected whole blood in K2EDTA tubes following their own protocols. For TCRbeta analysis, collaborator samples were shipped as frozen whole blood, as isolated PBMCs, or as DNA extracted from either sample type. TCRbeta CDR3 regions were amplified from genomic DNA using the immunoSEQ Assay, a bias-controlled multiplex PCR. In the authors' own workflow: Within the assay, amplification of reference gene primers was used to estimate how many nucleated cells each sample contained. To quantify the absolute abundance of each unique TCRbeta CDR3 rearrangement, sequence reads were collapsed and filtered. For each sample, productive Simpson clonality was calculated as the square root of Simpson's diversity index over productive rearrangements. Entries here come from immuneACCESS through TCRdb and include only in-frame sequences with V and J called. Some clones fail to appear in such tables; in the studies checked, an unresolved V gene covers under half of the shortfall, and the cause of the remainder is unknown. The DNA gave D and trimming, while V, J and clone size come from that table. The sample data list about 280,000 clones, and about four fifths of these were observed just once. Approximately 9% of the sample is taken by the ten largest.

As regards this clone: Its target antigen remains unknown. One base away there is no much larger clone; base qualities are not given.

The junction shows trimming of 4 bases on V and 3 bases on J, plus 24 bases between the germline ends. From the germline V gene (reference sequence), CDR1 is SEHNR and CDR2 is FQNEAQ. The CDR3 numbers 18 residues from cysteine through phenylalanine. Here the CDR3 DNA is all that survives: 54 bases in frame from base 1. The source of this sequence is a woman aged 45-65 years who had recovered from COVID-19. The specimen sequenced was peripheral blood. The sequence links TRBV7-9 to TRBJ2-5; matching of 6 bases hints at TRBD1 as the D gene. Here the CDR3 is given as CASSSSPGHRSSKETQYF. In nucleotides, the sequence is TGTGCCAGCAGCTCATCTCCGGGACACAGATCCTCGAAAGAGACCCAGTACTTC.